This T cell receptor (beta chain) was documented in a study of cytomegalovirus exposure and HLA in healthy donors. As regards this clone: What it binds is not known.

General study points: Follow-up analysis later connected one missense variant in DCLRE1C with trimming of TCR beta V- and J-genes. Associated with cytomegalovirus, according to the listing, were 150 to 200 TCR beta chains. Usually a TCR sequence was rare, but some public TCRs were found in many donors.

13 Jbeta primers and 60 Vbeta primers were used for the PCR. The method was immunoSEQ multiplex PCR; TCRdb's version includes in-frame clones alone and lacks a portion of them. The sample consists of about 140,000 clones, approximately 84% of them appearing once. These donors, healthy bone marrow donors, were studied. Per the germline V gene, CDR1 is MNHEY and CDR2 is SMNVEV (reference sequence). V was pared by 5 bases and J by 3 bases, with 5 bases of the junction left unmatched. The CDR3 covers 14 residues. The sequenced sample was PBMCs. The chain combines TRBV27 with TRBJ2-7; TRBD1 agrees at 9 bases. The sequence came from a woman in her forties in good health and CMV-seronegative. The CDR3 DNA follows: TGTGCCAGCAGTGGGGGACAGGGAAACTACGAGCAGTACTTC. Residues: CASSGGQGNYEQYF.